These 22 T cell receptor beta chains share one sample of origin, sequenced in a study of T cells in Graves' hyperthyroidism and ophthalmopathy. Amplified TCR beta CDR3 regions derived from RNA transcripts. A set of HTBI primers served as the primers for a first-round RT-PCR of the TCR CDR3. TCRdb reanalysed the multiplex PCR reads using MiXCR and keeps one entry per CDR3 protein. Of approximately 530,000 distinct CDR3 sequences listed, just under 20% are singletons. The specimen sequenced was blood. The receptors originated from a man between 40 and 49 years old with Graves' ophthalmopathy.

This chain joins TRBV30 and TRBJ2-1; D not resolved. Trimming stripped 4 bases from V and 9 bases from J, with 19 bases between. Germline V gene sequence: CDR1 GTSNPN, CDR2 SVGIG (reference sequence). This CDR3 contains 14 residues. The CDR3 is CAWTLAEGRVEQFF. The DNA of the CDR3 is TGTGCCTGGACCTTGGCAGAAGGACGCGTTGAGCAGTTCTTC.

The chain is built from TRBV20-1 and TRBJ1-3; D remains ambiguous. Germline CDR1 DFQATT, CDR2 SNEGSKA (reference sequence). The length of the CDR3 is 16 residues. Trimming pared 0 bases from V and 0 bases from J, leaving 12 bases between. CDR3: CSARDNDIFSGNTIYF. Written as DNA, the CDR3 is TGCAGTGCTAGAGATAATGACATCTTCTCTGGAAACACCATATATTTT.

This clonotype has more than one count but fewer than ten. V is TRBV5-4 and J is TRBJ2-1; D is uncertain. Looked up from germline, CDR1 is SGHNT and CDR2 is YYREEE (reference sequence). The CDR3 is made up of 13 amino acids. V was pared by 5 bases and J by 6 bases, with 12 bases between. CDR3 sequence (DNA): TGTGCCAGCAGTTCCCCCCCGGCCAATGAGCAGTTCTTC. Residues: CASSSPPANEQFF.

This clonotype was seen many times. The genes are TRBV29-1 and TRBJ2-5; the match to TRBD2 covers 7 bases. CDR3 size: 14 residues. Germline values: CDR1 SQVTM, CDR2 ANQGSEA. V lost 7 bases, J lost 2 bases, and 10 bases stayed unmatched. The CDR3, as DNA: TGCAGCGCAGACACGGGAGGAGATCAAGAGACCCAGTACTTC. As protein: CSADTGGDQETQYF.

The chain has TRBV29-1 and TRBJ2-5; tentative D call: TRBD1 (5 bases). The CDR3 covers 13 residues. V lost 3 bases and J lost 2, with 10 bases in between. The germline V gene has CDR1 SQVTM and CDR2 ANQGSEA. In DNA, the CDR3 is TGCAGCGTTGATGTAGGGGCACAAGAGACCCAGTACTTC. Translated: CSVDVGAQETQYF. The whole variable domain, remainder taken from reference TRBV29-1 and TRBJ2-5, is SAVISQKPSRDICQRGTSLTIQCQVDSQVTMMFWYRQQPGQSLTLIATANQGSEATYESGFVIDKFPISRPNLTFSTLTVSNMSPEDSSIYLCSVDVGAQETQYFGPGTRLLVL.

This clonotype was detected ten times or more. The V call is TRBV7-8, the J call TRBJ2-4, with 8 bases fitting TRBD1. Germline V gene sequence: CDR1 SGHVS, CDR2 FQNEAQ. This CDR3 comprises 16 residues. The trim removed 3 bases at V and 8 bases at J, leaving 12 bases unmatched. The CDR3 bases are TGTGCCAGCAGCTTCCGACAGGGGCGGGGAGTGCACATTCAGTACTTC. Protein product: CASSFRQGRGVHIQYF.

In this sample, this clonotype turned up a few times. This chain uses TRBV7-9 with TRBJ1-3, with unresolved D. The V gene lost 6 bases and the J gene lost 2 bases, with 11 bases spanning the gap. Germline CDR1 is SEHNR and CDR2 is FQNEAQ (reference sequence). This CDR3 has 14 residues. The CDR3 bases are TGTGCCAGCAGTCTATTGCAGACTGGAAACACCATATATTTT. It yields the protein CASSLLQTGNTIYF.

This clonotype was seen a few times. The chain has TRBV28 and TRBJ2-2, with TRBD2 matching over 11 bases. The CDR3 contains 16 residues. Trimming removed 2 bases from V and 6 bases from J; junction bases left unmatched: 5. Germline V gene sequence: CDR1 MDHEN, CDR2 SYDVKM. The CDR3 protein is CASSLLSGRAAGELFF. Written as DNA, the CDR3 is TGTGCCAGCAGTTTACTTAGCGGGAGGGCCGCCGGGGAGCTGTTTTTT.

Only a few counts were recorded for this clonotype. The V call is TRBV5-1, the J call TRBJ2-3; maybe TRBD2 (5 bases). The CDR3 has 15 residues. The V gene lost 0 bases and the J gene lost 5 bases, with 13 bases spanning the gap. The germline gives CDR1 SGHRS, CDR2 YFSETQ. The CDR3 reads CASSLGGTRGDTQYF. The CDR3 coding sequence is TGCGCCAGCAGCTTGGGAGGAACCCGGGGAGATACGCAGTATTTT.

This clonotype was counted at least ten times. The V gene is TRBV7-2, the J gene TRBJ2-5; 8 positions match TRBD1. The V and J ends lost 6 bases and 7 bases, in that order; junction bases with no gene match: 16. In germline, CDR1 is SGHTA, CDR2 FQGNSA. The CDR3 sequence is 16 residues long. This chain's CDR3 is CASRSERTSQGGTQYF. CDR3 nucleotides: TGTGCCAGCAGGTCCGAGAGGACATCACAGGGGGGGACCCAGTACTTC.

This clonotype was picked up a small number of times. V gene TRBV11-2 combines with J gene TRBJ2-1; the match to TRBD2 covers 16 bases. The CDR3 totals 15 residues. From germline, CDR1 is SGHAT and CDR2 FQNNGV. V was pared by 5 bases and J by 15 bases, with 10 bases of the junction left unmatched. CDR3 sequence (DNA): TGTGCCAGCAGCACCCGCGGGACTAGCGGGAGGGCGAGGTTCTTC. Translation: CASSTRGTSGRARFF.

V is TRBV30 and J is TRBJ1-6; no definite D call. The V end lost 3 bases, the J end lost 4 bases, and 10 bases lay between the germline ends. The CDR3 consists of 14 residues. CDR1 and CDR2 (germline): GTSNPN, SVGIG (reference sequence). CDR3: CAWSRTAYNSPLHF. DNA for the CDR3: TGTGCCTGGAGCCGCACAGCATATAATTCACCCCTCCACTTT.

This clonotype has a count of ten or more. The rearrangement links TRBV7-2 to TRBJ2-3, with a possible D match to TRBD2 (5 bases). V lost 2 bases to trimming and J lost 5 bases, with 8 bases between them. This CDR3 contains 13 residues. Germline V gene lookup returns CDR1 SGHTA and CDR2 FQGNSA. The CDR3 DNA follows: TGTGCCAGCAGCTTAAGCGGTAGAGATACGCAGTATTTT. This translates into CASSLSGRDTQYF.

CDR3 sequence (DNA): TGTGCCAGCAGTTTACTTACCGGGGGGATAAACTACGAGCAGTACTTC. This codes for CASSLLTGGINYEQYF. The V and J genes are TRBV12-3 or TRBV12-4 and TRBJ2-7, with 7 bases lining up with TRBD2. There are 16 residues in the CDR3. V gave up 2 bases and J gave up 3 bases; unmatched junction bases: 10.

The chain combines TRBV4-3 with TRBJ2-3; 10 positions agree with TRBD2. The germline V gene has CDR1 LGHNA and CDR2 YSLEER. CDR3 size: 14 residues. Losses at the gene ends were 6 bases for V and 7 bases for J; bases not matched to a gene: 7. Here the CDR3 reads CASRPGTSDHTQYF. The CDR3 region has the DNA TGCGCCAGCAGGCCCGGGACTAGCGATCATACGCAGTATTTT.

This rearrangement joins TRBV28 to TRBJ2-1, with 9 bases lining up with TRBD2. Germline-derived CDR1 and CDR2 are MDHEN and SYDVKM. This CDR3 is built from 15 residues. Trimming cost V 6 bases and J 8 bases; bases outside gene matches: 11. The CDR3 sequence: CASSPRTSAGDEQFF. For the CDR3, the DNA is TGTGCCAGCAGCCCCAGGACTAGCGCAGGCGATGAGCAGTTCTTC.

The V gene is TRBV5-6, the J gene TRBJ1-2; tentatively, D is TRBD1 (6 bases). CDR3 length: 15 amino acids. Germline V gene data show CDR1 as SGHDT and CDR2 as YYEEEE. V lost 2 bases and J 4 bases, leaving 15 bases between the germline ends. CDR3 sequence (DNA): TGTGCCAGCAGCTTCGTGGACAGTGAGTCCTATGGCTACACCTTC. Translating it yields CASSFVDSESYGYTF.

This sequence joins TRBV9 and TRBJ1-3; TRBD1 aligns across 7 bases. Trimming at V came to 0 bases and at J to 2 bases, leaving 5 bases not matched to a gene. The CDR3 totals 16 residues. Germline V gene lookup returns CDR1 SGDLS and CDR2 YYNGEE. The CDR3 sequence is CASSVEEGATGNTIYF. Written as DNA, the CDR3 is TGTGCCAGCAGCGTAGAGGAGGGGGCCACTGGAAACACCATATATTTT.

At least ten counts were recorded for this clonotype. This rearrangement joins TRBV6-1 to TRBJ2-5; TRBD1 matches 8 bases. Germline CDR1 is MNHNS and CDR2 is SASEGT. The CDR3 loop spans 13 amino acids. The V segment lost 5 bases and the J segment 5 bases; nucleotides outside the gene matches: 4. For the CDR3, the DNA is TGTGCCAGCAGTCGGACAGGGTGGGAGACCCAGTACTTC. Protein sequence: CASSRTGWETQYF.

The J gene is TRBJ2-7, the V gene TRBV28; 8 bases line up with TRBD1. V shed 6 bases, J shed 5 bases, and the junction held 9 bases outside the gene matches. The CDR3 loop spans 14 amino acids. Germline V gene sequence: CDR1 MDHEN, CDR2 SYDVKM. CDR3 residues: CASSPDREFDEQYF. CDR3 sequence (DNA): TGTGCCAGCAGCCCGGACAGGGAATTCGACGAGCAGTACTTC.

This clonotype was seen at least ten times. This chain uses TRBV13 with TRBJ2-1; possibly TRBD1 or TRBD2 for D (6 bases each). Germline V gene lookup returns CDR1 PRHDT and CDR2 FYEKMQ (reference sequence). This CDR3 region has 13 residues. The V end lost 5 bases, the J end lost 10 bases, and 15 bases lay between the germline ends. The CDR3 coding sequence is TGTGCCAGCAGCCGCATGCCCGGGGGCGAGCAGTTCTTC. Translation gives CASSRMPGGEQFF.

The table lists this clonotype with many counts. The chain couples TRBV7-8 to TRBJ2-2; D is unclear. Per germline, CDR1 SGHVS and CDR2 FQNEAQ. The CDR3 loop spans 13 amino acids. V lost 1 base and J 6 bases, leaving 6 bases between the germline ends. The CDR3 loop is CASSLGVAGELFF. CDR3 bases: TGTGCCAGCAGCTTAGGGGTGGCCGGGGAGCTGTTTTTT.